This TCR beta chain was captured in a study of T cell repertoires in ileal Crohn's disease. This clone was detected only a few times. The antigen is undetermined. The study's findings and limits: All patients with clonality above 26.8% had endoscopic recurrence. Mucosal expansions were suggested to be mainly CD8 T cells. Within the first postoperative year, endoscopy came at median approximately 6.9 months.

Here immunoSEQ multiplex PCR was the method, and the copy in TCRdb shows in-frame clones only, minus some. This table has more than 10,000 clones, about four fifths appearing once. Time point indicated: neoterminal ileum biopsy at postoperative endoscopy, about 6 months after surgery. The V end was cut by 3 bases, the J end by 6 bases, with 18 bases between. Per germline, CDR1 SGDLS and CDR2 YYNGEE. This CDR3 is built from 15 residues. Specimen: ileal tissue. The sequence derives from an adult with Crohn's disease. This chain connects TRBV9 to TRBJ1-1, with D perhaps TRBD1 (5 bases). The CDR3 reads CASSGHQGSTAEAFF. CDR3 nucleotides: TGTGCCAGCAGCGGACACCAAGGGTCGACAGCTGAAGCTTTCTTT.